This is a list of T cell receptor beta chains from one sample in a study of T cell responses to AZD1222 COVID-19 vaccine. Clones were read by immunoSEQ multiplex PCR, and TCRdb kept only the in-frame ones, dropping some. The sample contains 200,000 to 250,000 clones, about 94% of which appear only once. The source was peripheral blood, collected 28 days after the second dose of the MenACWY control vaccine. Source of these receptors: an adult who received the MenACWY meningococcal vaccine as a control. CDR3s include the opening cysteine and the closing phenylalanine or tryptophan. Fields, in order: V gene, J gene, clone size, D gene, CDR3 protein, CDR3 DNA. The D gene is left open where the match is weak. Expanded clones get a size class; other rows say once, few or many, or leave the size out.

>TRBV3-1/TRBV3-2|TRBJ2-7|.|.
CASSQEPGPASYEQYF
TGTGCCAGCAGCCAAGAGCCTGGACCCGCCTCCTACGAGCAGTACTTC
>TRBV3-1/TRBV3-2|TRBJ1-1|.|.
CASSQAVSYTEAFF
TGTGCCAGCAGCCAAGCGGTCAGCTACACTGAAGCTTTCTTT
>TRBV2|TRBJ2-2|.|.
CASSEELLVNTGELFF
TGTGCCAGCAGTGAAGAGCTCTTAGTGAACACCGGGGAGCTGTTTTTT
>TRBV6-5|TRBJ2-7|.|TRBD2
CASRGTRPEQYF
TGTGCCAGCAGGGGGACTAGGCCCGAGCAGTACTTC
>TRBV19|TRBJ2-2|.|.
CASSLDSYTGELFF
TGTGCCAGTAGCCTCGACAGTTACACCGGGGAGCTGTTTTTT
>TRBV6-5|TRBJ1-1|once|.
CASSWSLPTEAFF
TGTGCCAGCTCGTGGAGTTTGCCCACTGAAGCTTTCTTT
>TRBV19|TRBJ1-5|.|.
CASSVRHGAQPQHF
TGTGCCAGTAGTGTCCGACATGGGGCTCAGCCCCAGCATTTT
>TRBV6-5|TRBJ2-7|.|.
CASRAGPYEQYF
TGTGCCAGCAGGGCGGGGCCCTACGAGCAGTACTTC
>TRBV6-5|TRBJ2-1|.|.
CASSYTSTAAEQFF
TGTGCCAGCAGTTATACCTCGACAGCCGCTGAGCAGTTCTTC
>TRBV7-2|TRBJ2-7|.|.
CASSLVSSVGVPYEQYF
TGTGCCAGCAGCTTAGTGTCTTCGGTAGGGGTGCCCTACGAGCAGTACTTC
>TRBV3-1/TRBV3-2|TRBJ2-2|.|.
CASSHFSGGRGTGELFF
TGTGCCAGCAGCCATTTCTCCGGGGGACGAGGCACCGGGGAGCTGTTTTTT
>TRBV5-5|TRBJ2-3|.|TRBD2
CASSLVLLAGGGTDTQYF
TGTGCCAGCAGCTTGGTTTTGCTAGCGGGGGGAGGTACAGATACGCAGTATTTT
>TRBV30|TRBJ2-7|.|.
CAWSDGYEQYF
TGTGCCTGGAGCGACGGGTACGAGCAGTACTTC
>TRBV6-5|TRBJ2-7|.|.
CASSYDGTLREQYF
TGTGCCAGCAGTTACGATGGGACACTAAGGGAGCAGTACTTC
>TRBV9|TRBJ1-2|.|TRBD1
CASSPRDSHYGYTF
TGTGCCAGCAGCCCCCGGGACAGCCACTATGGCTACACCTTC
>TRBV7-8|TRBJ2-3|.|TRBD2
CASSSGRTSADTQYF
TGTGCCAGCAGCTCCGGACGGACTAGTGCAGATACGCAGTATTTT
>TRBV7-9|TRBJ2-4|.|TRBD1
CASSVGQGNIQYF
TGTGCCAGCAGTGTCGGACAGGGAAACATTCAGTACTTC
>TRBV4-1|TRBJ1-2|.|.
CASSPSDSVIYGYTF
TGCGCCAGCAGCCCCTCAGACAGCGTAATCTATGGCTACACCTTC
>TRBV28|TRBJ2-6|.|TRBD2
CASSGQGGYVAGANVLTF
TGTGCCAGCAGCGGCCAGGGAGGGTATGTAGCTGGGGCCAACGTCCTGACTTTC
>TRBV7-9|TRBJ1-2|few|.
CASSFFSGTNYGYTF
TGTGCCAGCAGCTTCTTCTCAGGGACTAACTATGGCTACACCTTC
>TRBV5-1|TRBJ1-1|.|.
CASSLKGVTEAFF
TGCGCCAGCAGCTTGAAAGGGGTCACTGAAGCTTTCTTT
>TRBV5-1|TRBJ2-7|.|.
CASSLEDSSYEQYF
TGCGCCAGCAGCTTGGAGGACAGTTCCTACGAGCAGTACTTC
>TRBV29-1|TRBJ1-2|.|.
CSVEPPNYGYTF
TGCAGCGTTGAGCCACCTAACTATGGCTACACCTTC
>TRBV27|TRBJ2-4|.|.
CASRVYGAKNIQYF
TGTGCCAGCAGGGTTTATGGGGCCAAAAACATTCAGTACTTC
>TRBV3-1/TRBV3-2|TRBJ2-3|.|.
CASSQGEGMPDTQYF
TGTGCCAGCAGCCAAGGTGAGGGGATGCCAGATACGCAGTATTTT
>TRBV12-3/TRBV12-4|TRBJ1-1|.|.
CASSLKGNTEAFF
TGTGCCAGCAGTTTAAAGGGGAACACTGAAGCTTTCTTT
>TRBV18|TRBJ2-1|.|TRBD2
CASSPVPGRVLAGSYNEQFF
TGTGCCAGCTCACCGGTCCCGGGACGGGTACTAGCGGGGTCCTACAATGAGCAGTTCTTC
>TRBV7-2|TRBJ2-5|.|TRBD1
CASSITGGIETQYF
TGTGCCAGCAGCATTACAGGGGGTATCGAGACCCAGTACTTC
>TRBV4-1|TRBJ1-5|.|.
CASSQSLDQPQHF
TGCGCCAGCAGCCAATCGCTGGATCAGCCCCAGCATTTT
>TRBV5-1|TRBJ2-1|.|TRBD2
CASSPNLAGRNEQFF
TGCGCCAGCAGCCCTAATCTAGCGGGGCGCAATGAGCAGTTCTTC
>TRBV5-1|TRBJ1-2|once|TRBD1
CASDSLTGNGYTF
TGCGCCAGCGACTCTCTGACAGGGAATGGCTACACCTTC
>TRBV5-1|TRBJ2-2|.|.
CASSLGAANTGELFF
TGCGCCAGCAGCCTGGGGGCAGCGAACACCGGGGAGCTGTTTTTT
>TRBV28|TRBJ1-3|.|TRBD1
CASSPLGGRNTIYF
TGTGCCAGCAGTCCTTTAGGGGGCCGAAACACCATATATTTT
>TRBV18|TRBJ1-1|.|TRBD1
CASSPQTGGNTEAFF
TGTGCCAGCTCACCACAGACAGGGGGGAACACTGAAGCTTTCTTT
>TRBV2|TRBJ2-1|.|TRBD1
CASSETAGGLDEQFF
TGTGCCAGCAGTGAGACGGCAGGGGGCTTGGATGAGCAGTTCTTC
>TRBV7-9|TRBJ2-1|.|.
CASSPSEVRVNEQFF
TGTGCCAGCAGCCCCTCCGAGGTGAGGGTCAATGAGCAGTTCTTC
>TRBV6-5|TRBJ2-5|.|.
CASIEGSVETQYF
TGTGCCAGCATAGAAGGGAGCGTAGAGACCCAGTACTTC
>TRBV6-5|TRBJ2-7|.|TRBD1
CASSSPDRAGEQYF
TGTGCCAGCAGTTCTCCGGACAGGGCGGGGGAGCAGTACTTC
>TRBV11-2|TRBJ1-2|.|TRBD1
CASKKTGAGGEDGYTF
TGTGCCAGCAAAAAGACAGGGGCAGGGGGAGAGGATGGCTACACCTTC
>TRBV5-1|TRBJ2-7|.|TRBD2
CASSLGPRGLAGGHEQYF
TGCGCCAGCAGCTTGGGCCCCCGCGGACTAGCGGGGGGGCATGAGCAGTACTTC
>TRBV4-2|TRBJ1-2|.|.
CASSQEPVPNYGYTF
TGTGCCAGCAGCCAAGAACCGGTCCCTAACTATGGCTACACCTTC